This paragraph covers one T cell receptor beta chain sequence. Antigen specificity is unknown. The sample belongs to a study of blood T cells in healthy people across ages. A second PCR of about 7 to 12 cycles used a sample-barcoded 5' primer and a J-beta primer mix. Each cDNA molecule, via a template-switch adaptor with 12 random nucleotides, was tagged. TCRdb independently ran MiXCR on the 5' RACE reads; one entry per CDR3 protein. The sample has some 290,000 distinct CDR3 sequences; around 27% are singletons. Study findings and constraints: Strong correlation was found linking TCR beta diversity to naive T cell percentage. Diversity estimated from one million T cells was considered an underestimate.

V shed 4 bases and J shed 2 bases, with 12 bases lying between them. The V gene's germline CDR1 is SGHRS and CDR2 YFSETQ. The length of the CDR3 is 14 residues. Each individual donor underwent a draw of about 9.9 milliliters of peripheral blood. Material for sequencing was blood. This TCR was sampled from a woman in her 70s in good health. The V gene is TRBV5-1, the J gene TRBJ2-5, with a tentative D call TRBD1 (6 bases). DNA of the CDR3: TGCGCCAGCAGCCGGACAGCTTTTCAAGAGACCCAGTACTTC. Protein: CASSRTAFQETQYF.